This T cell receptor beta chain was retrieved from a study of cytomegalovirus exposure and HLA in healthy donors. Points from the study as a whole: No immune exposure information besides CMV serostatus was available. In an earlier analysis, in 620 or so donors, most V segments appeared productive either ~87% or ~30% of the time. Later analysis identified about 17,000 TCR beta sequences associated with HLA alleles, using a false discovery rate threshold of 0.05.

A multiplex PCR was run with 60 Vbeta primers and 13 Jbeta primers. Measured with immunoSEQ multiplex PCR; TCRdb has only the in-frame clones, and not every one. Recorded here are about 200,000 clones; the top ten clones represent approximately 0.74%. As for the donors, each was a healthy bone marrow donor. As concerns this clone: Its target is not known.

The V and J ends lost 8 bases and 3 bases respectively, with 11 bases between them. This CDR3 has 13 residues. Germline CDR1 LNHDA, CDR2 SQIVND (reference sequence). This receptor was obtained from a boy under 18 in good health and CMV-seronegative. The material sequenced was PBMCs. The gene calls are TRBV19 and TRBJ1-3; tentatively, D is TRBD1 (5 bases). In DNA, the CDR3 is TGTGCCAGTGGCTTCAGGGATGGAAACACCATATATTTT. Translated: CASGFRDGNTIYF.